What follows are 6 T cell receptor beta chains derived from one specimen sequenced in a study of T cell responses to AZD1222 COVID-19 vaccine. Only in-frame clones appear in the TCRdb table, and some are missing; sequencing was by immunoSEQ multiplex PCR. The sample carries about 180,000 clones, 87% recorded once. Sequencing was performed on peripheral blood, taken on day 0 of AZD1222 vaccination. These receptor sequences come from an adult in good health.

This chain uses TRBV7-9 with TRBJ2-1; D gene unclear. Germline-derived CDR1 and CDR2 are SEHNR and FQNEAQ (reference sequence). The CDR3 extends over 13 amino acids. Trimming took off 3 bases at V and 10 bases at J, with 13 bases between the two ends. CDR3 region: CASSFPPDIEQFF. In nucleotides, the CDR3 is TGTGCCAGCAGCTTCCCCCCCGACATCGAGCAGTTCTTC.

The chain links TRBV5-1 to TRBJ1-2, with a weak D call TRBD1 (6 bases). V was clipped by 6 bases and J by 2 bases, with 14 bases between them. The V gene's germline CDR1 is SGHRS and CDR2 YFSETQ. The CDR3 is 14 amino acids. The CDR3 region is CASTATGTNYGYTF. CDR3 DNA: TGCGCCAGCACCGCAACAGGGACGAACTATGGCTACACCTTC.

The V call is TRBV7-2, the J call TRBJ2-1; the match to TRBD2 covers 7 bases. The CDR3 length is 13 residues. V lost 8 bases to trimming and J lost 10 bases; unmatched junction nucleotides: 11. Germline-derived CDR1 and CDR2 are SGHTA and FQGNSA. Here the CDR3 DNA reads TGTGCCAGCGGAAGCGGGAATACAATGGAGCAGTTCTTC. The encoded protein is CASGSGNTMEQFF.

This chain joins TRBV29-1 and TRBJ1-1; the D is unclear. The V and J ends lost 4 bases and 0 bases respectively, with 3 bases between them. The CDR3 is 11 amino acids. Germline CDR1 is SQVTM and CDR2 is ANQGSEA. CDR3 coding DNA: TGCAGCGTTGGAGTGAACACTGAAGCTTTCTTT. Translated: CSVGVNTEAFF. Looking up the rest from reference TRBV29-1 and TRBJ1-1 gives the full variable domain: SAVISQKPSRDICQRGTSLTIQCQVDSQVTMMFWYRQQPGQSLTLIATANQGSEATYESGFVIDKFPISRPNLTFSTLTVSNMSPEDSSIYLCSVGVNTEAFFGQGTRLTVV.

J is TRBJ2-2 and V is TRBV24-1; D is unresolved. Trimming left V 4 bases short and J 5 bases short, with 10 bases between. This CDR3 has 14 residues. Germline CDR1 is KGHDR and CDR2 is SFDVKD. For the CDR3, the DNA is TGTGCCACCAGTGACCCGTCGCGGACCGGGGAGCTGTTTTTT. It encodes CATSDPSRTGELFF.

This chain uses TRBV23-1 with TRBJ2-7; 8 nucleotides align to TRBD1. TRBV23-1 is recorded as an ORF, its role being uncertain. The V gene end was trimmed by 2 bases and the J gene end by 6 bases; junction bases not matched to a gene: 9. There are 15 residues in the CDR3. CDR3 region: CASSQPMTGEREQYF. The CDR3 bases are TGCGCCAGCAGTCAACCCATGACAGGGGAGCGCGAGCAGTACTTC.